This TCR beta chain was obtained from a study of regulatory T cells in long-lasting Graves disease. Time point reported: newly diagnosed GD, antithyroid drugs for less than 3 months. PBMC RNA was the source of the TCR library. This clonotype showed up many times. Germline CDR1 reads MGHRA; CDR2 reads YSYEKL. Germline trimming cut 1 base from V and 3 bases from J; bases unmatched to any gene: 2. The CDR3 sequence is 14 residues long. Combining iRepertoire HTBI primers with Arm-PCR of CDR3 regions, the authors built TCR beta libraries. TCRdb called the multiplex PCR reads again in MiXCR, with one record for every CDR3 protein. Of under 700,000 distinct CDR3 sequences listed, around 15% are singletons. A further study also used this sample, focusing on T cells in Graves' hyperthyroidism and ophthalmopathy.

Material: peripheral blood mononuclear cells (PBMCs), obtained at new diagnosis, from a patient treated with antithyroid drugs. The clonotype originates from a woman aged 40 to 65 with Graves disease. The rearrangement uses TRBV4-1 and TRBJ2-7; 8 nucleotides agree with TRBD2. CDR3 sequence reads: CASSQARGGYEQYF. In nucleotides, the CDR3 is TGCGCCAGCAGCCAAGCCCGGGGGGGCTACGAGCAGTACTTC.